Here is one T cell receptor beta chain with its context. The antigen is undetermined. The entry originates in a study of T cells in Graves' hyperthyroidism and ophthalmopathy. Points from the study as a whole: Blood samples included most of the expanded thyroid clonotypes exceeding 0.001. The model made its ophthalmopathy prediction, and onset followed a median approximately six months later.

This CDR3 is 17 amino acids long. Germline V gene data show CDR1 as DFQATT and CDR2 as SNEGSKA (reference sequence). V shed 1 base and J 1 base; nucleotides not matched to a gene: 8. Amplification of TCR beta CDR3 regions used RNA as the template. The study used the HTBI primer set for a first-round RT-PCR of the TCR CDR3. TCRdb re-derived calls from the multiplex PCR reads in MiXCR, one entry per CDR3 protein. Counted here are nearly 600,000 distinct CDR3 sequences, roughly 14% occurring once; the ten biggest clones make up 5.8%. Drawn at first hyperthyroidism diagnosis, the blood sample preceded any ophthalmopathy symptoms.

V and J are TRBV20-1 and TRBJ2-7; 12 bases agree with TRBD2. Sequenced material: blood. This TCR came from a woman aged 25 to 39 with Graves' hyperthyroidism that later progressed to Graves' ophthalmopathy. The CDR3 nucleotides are TGCAGTGCTAGAGCTCTATGGACTAGCGGGACGTCCTACGAGCAGTACTTC. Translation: CSARALWTSGTSYEQYF.